This T cell receptor beta chain is from a study of blood T cell repertoires in COVID-19. Enrolment of Seattle patients took place during active infection, and they were followed longitudinally. Using immunoSEQ multiplex PCR, the repertoire was profiled, and TCRdb retains in-frame clones only, with some absent. The repertoire has fewer than 300,000 clones, 70% to 90% of them found once; the top ten carry around 10%. CDR3 size: 14 residues. Germline loops: CDR1 SEHNR, CDR2 FQNEAQ (reference sequence). The V gene end was trimmed by 8 bases and the J gene end by 4 bases; junction bases not matched to a gene: 9. This clone was detected only a few times.

This TCR was recovered from a man aged 50 to 60 with COVID-19, enrolled during active disease. Material: peripheral blood. The chain couples TRBV7-9 to TRBJ1-2, with TRBD1 matching over 8 bases. As DNA, the CDR3 is TGTGCCAGCGGTCCCCAGGGGGCGGGCTATGGCTACACCTTC. Its protein product is CASGPQGAGYGYTF.